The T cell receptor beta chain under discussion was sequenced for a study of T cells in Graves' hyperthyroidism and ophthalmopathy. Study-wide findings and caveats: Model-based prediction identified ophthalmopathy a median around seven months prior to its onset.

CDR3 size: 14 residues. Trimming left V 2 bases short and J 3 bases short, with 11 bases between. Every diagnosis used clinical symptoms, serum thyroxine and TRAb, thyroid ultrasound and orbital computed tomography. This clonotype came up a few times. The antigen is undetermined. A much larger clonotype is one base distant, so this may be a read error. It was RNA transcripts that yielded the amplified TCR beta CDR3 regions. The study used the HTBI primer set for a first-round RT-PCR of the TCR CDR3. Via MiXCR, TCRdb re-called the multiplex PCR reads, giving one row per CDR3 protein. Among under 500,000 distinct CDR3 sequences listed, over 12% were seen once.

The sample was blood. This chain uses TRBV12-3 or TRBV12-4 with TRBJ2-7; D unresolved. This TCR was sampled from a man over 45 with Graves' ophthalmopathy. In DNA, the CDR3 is TGTGCCAGCAGTTTACCGGTTTCTCTCTACGAGCAGTACTTC. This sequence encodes CASSLPVSLYEQYF.